This TCR beta chain was sequenced for a study of naive and memory T cell subsets. Study-level points and caveats: Naive repertoires, especially CD8, held a few larger clonotypes, possibly memory cells re-expressing CD45RA. There was no ground truth to check naive and memory subset results. Diversity fell and Gini index rose from naive through CM, EM, EMRA.

Alpha and beta libraries were amplified separately from the second PCR onward. CD8 T cells were positively selected from what remained after CD4 positive selection. Two oligonucleotides, mixed equimolar, formed the beta constant-region primer covering TRBC1 and TRBC2. The ligated cDNA underwent four PCR rounds using SP2 and nested alpha and beta constant-region primers. TCRdb reanalysed the UMI-ligation and nested PCR reads using MiXCR and keeps one entry per CDR3 protein. Of roughly 100,000 distinct CDR3 sequences listed, about 14% are singletons. Trimming left V 7 bases short and J 3 bases short, with 16 bases between. Germline V lookup: CDR1 WSHSY, CDR2 SAAADI. This CDR3 region has 14 residues. Concerning this clonotype: Its target is unknown.

The chain couples TRBV10-2 to TRBJ2-7, with D perhaps matching TRBD2 (6 bases). Input material: naive CD8+ T cells from blood. The TCR comes from a human donor in good health. The CDR3 here is CASTFFGGNYEQYF. As DNA, the CDR3 is TGCGCCAGCACTTTCTTTGGCGGGAACTACGAGCAGTACTTC.